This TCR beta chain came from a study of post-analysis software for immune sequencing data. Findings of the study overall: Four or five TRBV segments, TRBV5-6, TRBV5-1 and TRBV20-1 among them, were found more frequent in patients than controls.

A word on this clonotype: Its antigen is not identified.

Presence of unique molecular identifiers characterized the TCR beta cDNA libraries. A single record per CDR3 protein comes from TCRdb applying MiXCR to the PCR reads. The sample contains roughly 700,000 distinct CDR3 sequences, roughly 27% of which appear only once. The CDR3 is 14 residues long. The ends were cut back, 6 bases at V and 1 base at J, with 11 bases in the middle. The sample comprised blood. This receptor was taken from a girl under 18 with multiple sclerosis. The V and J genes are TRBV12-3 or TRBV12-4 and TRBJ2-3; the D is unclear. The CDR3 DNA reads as TGTGCCAGCAGGCCCCCCGGCCGCACAGATACGCAGTATTTT. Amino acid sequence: CASRPPGRTDTQYF.